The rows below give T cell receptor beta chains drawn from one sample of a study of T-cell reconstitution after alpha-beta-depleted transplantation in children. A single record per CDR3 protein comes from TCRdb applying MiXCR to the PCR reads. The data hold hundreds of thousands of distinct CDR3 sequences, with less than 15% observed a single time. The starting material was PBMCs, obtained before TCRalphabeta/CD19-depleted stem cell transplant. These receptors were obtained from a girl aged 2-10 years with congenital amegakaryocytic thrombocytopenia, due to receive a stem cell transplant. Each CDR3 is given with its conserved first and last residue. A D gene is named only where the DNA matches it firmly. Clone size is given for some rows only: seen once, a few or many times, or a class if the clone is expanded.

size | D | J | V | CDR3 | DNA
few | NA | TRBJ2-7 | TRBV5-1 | CASSLTTGKQYF | TGCGCCAGCAGCTTGACCACAGGAAAGCAGTACTTC
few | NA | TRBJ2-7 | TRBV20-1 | CSAPGLLAYEQYF | TGCAGTGCCCCTGGCCTACTGGCCTACGAGCAGTACTTC
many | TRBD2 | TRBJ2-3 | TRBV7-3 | CASSLGLAATDTQYF | TGTGCCAGCAGCTTGGGACTAGCGGCCACAGATACGCAGTATTTT
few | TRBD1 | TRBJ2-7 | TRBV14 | CASSPRDRGPYEQYF | TGTGCCAGCAGCCCTCGTGACAGGGGGCCTTACGAGCAGTACTTC
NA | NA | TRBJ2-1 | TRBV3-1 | CASSQNERNEQFF | TGTGCCAGCAGCCAAAATGAACGCAATGAGCAGTTCTTC
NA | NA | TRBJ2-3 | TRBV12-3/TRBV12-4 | CASSLAGVLDTQYF | TGTGCCAGCAGTTTAGCGGGAGTTCTAGATACGCAGTATTTT
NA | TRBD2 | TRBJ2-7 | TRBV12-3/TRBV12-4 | CASTSGSSYEQYF | TGTGCCAGTACTAGCGGGAGCTCCTACGAGCAGTACTTC
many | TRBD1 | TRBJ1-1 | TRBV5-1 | CASSWGQGLNTEAFF | TGCGCCAGCAGCTGGGGACAGGGCCTGAACACTGAAGCTTTCTTT
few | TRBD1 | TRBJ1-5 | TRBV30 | CAWSVGTGNQPQHF | TGTGCCTGGAGTGTTGGGACAGGGAATCAGCCCCAGCATTTT
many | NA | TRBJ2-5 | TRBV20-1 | CSAPGFLQETQYF | TGCAGTGCTCCGGGCTTCCTCCAAGAGACCCAGTACTTC
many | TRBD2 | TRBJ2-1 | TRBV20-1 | CSARDLRGTSGYNEQFF | TGCAGTGCTAGAGATCTCCGCGGGACTAGCGGATACAATGAGCAGTTCTTC
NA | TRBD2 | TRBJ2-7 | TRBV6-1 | CASSRSGLASYEQYF | TGTGCCAGCAGTAGGTCGGGACTAGCCTCCTACGAGCAGTACTTC
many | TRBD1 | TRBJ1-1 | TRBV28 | CASTPRQGVNTEAFF | TGTGCCAGCACTCCGCGACAGGGCGTGAACACTGAAGCTTTCTTT
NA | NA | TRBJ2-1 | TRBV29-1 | CSVDSVTISFF | TGCAGCGTTGATTCCGTGACTATCAGTTTCTTC
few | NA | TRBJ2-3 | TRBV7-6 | CASSMDIGEDTQYF | TGTGCCAGCAGTATGGACATCGGCGAAGATACGCAGTATTTT
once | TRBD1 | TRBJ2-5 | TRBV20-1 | CSSRPGTGMETQYF | TGCAGTTCCCGCCCGGGGACAGGGATGGAGACCCAGTACTTC
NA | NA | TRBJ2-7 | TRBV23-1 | CASQKERQAVHEQYF | TGCGCCAGCCAAAAAGAAAGACAGGCGGTTCACGAGCAGTACTTC
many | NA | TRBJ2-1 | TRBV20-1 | CSARARNEQFF | TGCAGTGCTAGAGCTCGCAATGAGCAGTTCTTC
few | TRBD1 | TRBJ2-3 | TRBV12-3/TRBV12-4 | CASRSTGGDTQYF | TGTGCCAGCAGATCAACAGGGGGGGATACGCAGTATTTT
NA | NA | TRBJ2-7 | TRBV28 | CASSLRTINHYEQYF | TGTGCCAGCAGTCTTAGGACTATAAATCACTACGAGCAGTACTTC
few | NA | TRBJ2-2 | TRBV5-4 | CASSFIPGELFF | TGTGCCAGCAGCTTTATCCCCGGGGAGCTGTTTTTT
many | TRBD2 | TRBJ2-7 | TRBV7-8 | CASSPRSGLAQYEQYF | TGTGCCAGCAGCCCGAGATCGGGACTAGCACAATACGAGCAGTACTTC
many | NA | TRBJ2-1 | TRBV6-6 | CASVPSDHNEQFF | TGTGCCAGCGTACCTAGCGATCACAATGAGCAGTTCTTC
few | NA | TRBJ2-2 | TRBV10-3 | CAISETSSTTGELFF | TGTGCCATCAGTGAGACTAGCTCGACTACCGGGGAGCTGTTTTTT
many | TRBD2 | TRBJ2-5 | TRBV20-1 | CSARRRLAEETQYF | TGCAGTGCCCGCCGCCGACTAGCGGAAGAGACCCAGTACTTC
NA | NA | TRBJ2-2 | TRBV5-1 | CASSLTLPGPNTGELFF | TGCGCCAGCAGCTTGACTCTGCCCGGGCCCAACACCGGGGAGCTGTTTTTT
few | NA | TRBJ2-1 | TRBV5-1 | CASSSLDRIYNEQFF | TGCGCCAGCAGCTCCCTCGACCGAATCTACAATGAGCAGTTCTTC
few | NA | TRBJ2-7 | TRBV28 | CASSFWGTPQHEQYF | TGTGCCAGCAGTTTCTGGGGTACCCCCCAGCACGAGCAGTACTTC
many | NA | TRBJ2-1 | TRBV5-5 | CASSWRGFSSYNEQFF | TGTGCCAGCAGCTGGCGGGGATTTAGCTCCTACAATGAGCAGTTCTTC
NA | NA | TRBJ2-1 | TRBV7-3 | CASSKFQGADEQFF | TGTGCCAGCAGTAAATTTCAAGGGGCGGATGAGCAGTTCTTC
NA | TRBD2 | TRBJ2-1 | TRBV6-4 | CACCSMRLAGFSSYNEQFF | TGTGCCTGCTGTTCGATGAGACTAGCGGGGTTCAGCTCCTACAATGAGCAGTTCTTC
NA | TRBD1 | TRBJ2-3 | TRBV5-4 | CASSSPGQGISDTQYF | TGTGCCAGCAGCTCCCCGGGACAGGGGATCTCAGATACGCAGTATTTT
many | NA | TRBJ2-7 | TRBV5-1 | CASSLSVSFQYEQYF | TGCGCCAGCAGCTTGAGTGTTTCTTTTCAATACGAGCAGTACTTC
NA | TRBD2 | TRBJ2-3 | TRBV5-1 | CAIGSGRVADTQYF | TGCGCCATCGGCAGCGGGAGGGTGGCAGATACGCAGTATTTT
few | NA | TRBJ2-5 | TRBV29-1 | CSVGGAFGGETQYF | TGCAGCGTTGGGGGGGCTTTTGGGGGAGAGACCCAGTACTTC
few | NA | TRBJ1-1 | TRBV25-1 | CASRGDSAFTEAFF | TGTGCCAGCAGGGGAGACAGTGCCTTCACTGAAGCTTTCTTT
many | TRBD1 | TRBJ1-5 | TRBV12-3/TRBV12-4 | CASSANRGNQPQHF | TGTGCCAGCAGTGCCAACAGGGGAAATCAGCCCCAGCATTTT
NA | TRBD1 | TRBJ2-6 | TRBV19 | CASSIRATGNSGANVLTF | TGTGCCAGTAGTATAAGGGCGACAGGGAACTCTGGGGCCAACGTCCTGACTTTC
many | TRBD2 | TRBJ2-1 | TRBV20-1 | CSATTSGSHEQFF | TGCAGTGCTACCACTAGCGGGAGTCATGAGCAGTTCTTC
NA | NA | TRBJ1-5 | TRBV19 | CASSRDRENQPQHF | TGTGCCAGTAGTAGGGACCGCGAAAATCAGCCCCAGCATTTT
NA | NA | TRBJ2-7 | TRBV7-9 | CASSFSPDEQYF | TGTGCCAGCAGCTTCAGCCCGGACGAGCAGTACTTC
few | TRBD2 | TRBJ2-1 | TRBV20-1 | CSAQTSGAYNEQFF | TGCAGTGCCCAGACTAGCGGAGCCTACAATGAGCAGTTCTTC
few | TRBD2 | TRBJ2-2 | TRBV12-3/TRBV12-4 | CASSILAPGGNTGELFF | TGTGCCAGCAGTATACTAGCGCCCGGGGGTAACACCGGGGAGCTGTTTTTT
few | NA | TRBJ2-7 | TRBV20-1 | CSAGPRTTYEQYF | TGCAGTGCTGGCCCAAGGACTACGTACGAGCAGTACTTC
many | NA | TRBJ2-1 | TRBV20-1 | CSAWDLQTQFF | TGCAGTGCTTGGGACCTTCAAACCCAGTTCTTC
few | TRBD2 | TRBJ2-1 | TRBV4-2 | CASSRLSGRANRDNEQFF | TGTGCCAGCAGCCGCCTTAGCGGGAGGGCCAACAGGGACAATGAGCAGTTCTTC
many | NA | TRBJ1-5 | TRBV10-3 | CAISETEGKDRQPQHF | TGTGCCATCAGTGAAACGGAAGGGAAGGATCGTCAGCCCCAGCATTTT
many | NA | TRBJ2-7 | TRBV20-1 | CSAGTVTYEQYF | TGCAGTGCCGGGACGGTAACCTACGAGCAGTACTTC
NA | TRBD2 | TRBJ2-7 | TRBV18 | CASSPPTSGSSAEQYF | TGTGCCAGCTCACCCCCGACTAGCGGGAGTTCTGCCGAGCAGTACTTC
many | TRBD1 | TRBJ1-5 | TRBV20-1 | CSAFGQGNQPQHF | TGCAGTGCCTTCGGACAGGGGAATCAGCCCCAGCATTTT
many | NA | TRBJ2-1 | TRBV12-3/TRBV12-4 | CASSRLVPYNEQFF | TGTGCCAGCAGTCGATTAGTCCCTTACAATGAGCAGTTCTTC
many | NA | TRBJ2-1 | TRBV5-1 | CASSLAGESSYNEQFF | TGCGCCAGCAGCTTGGCTGGGGAAAGCTCCTACAATGAGCAGTTCTTC
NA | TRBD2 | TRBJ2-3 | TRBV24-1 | CATSDLSTSGSTDTQYF | TGTGCCACCAGTGATTTGAGCACTAGCGGGAGCACAGATACGCAGTATTTT
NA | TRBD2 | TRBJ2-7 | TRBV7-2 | CASSQSPGLVLPEQYF | TGTGCCAGCAGCCAGTCTCCGGGACTAGTACTTCCGGAGCAGTACTTC
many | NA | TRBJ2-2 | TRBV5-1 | CASSLGSVNTGELFF | TGCGCCAGCAGCTTGGGCTCGGTGAACACCGGGGAGCTGTTTTTT
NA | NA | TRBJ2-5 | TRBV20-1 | CSGHRDNQETQYF | TGCAGTGGTCACCGGGACAACCAAGAGACCCAGTACTTC
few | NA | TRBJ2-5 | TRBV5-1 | CASSLVGFAGTETQYF | TGCGCCAGCAGCTTGGTTGGCTTCGCGGGGACGGAGACCCAGTACTTC
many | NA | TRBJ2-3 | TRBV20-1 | CSAENRDTQYF | TGCAGTGCTGAAAACAGGGATACGCAGTATTTT
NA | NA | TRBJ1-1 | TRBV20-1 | CSARKPGTPNTEAFF | TGCAGTGCTAGAAAACCCGGGACACCCAACACTGAAGCTTTCTTT